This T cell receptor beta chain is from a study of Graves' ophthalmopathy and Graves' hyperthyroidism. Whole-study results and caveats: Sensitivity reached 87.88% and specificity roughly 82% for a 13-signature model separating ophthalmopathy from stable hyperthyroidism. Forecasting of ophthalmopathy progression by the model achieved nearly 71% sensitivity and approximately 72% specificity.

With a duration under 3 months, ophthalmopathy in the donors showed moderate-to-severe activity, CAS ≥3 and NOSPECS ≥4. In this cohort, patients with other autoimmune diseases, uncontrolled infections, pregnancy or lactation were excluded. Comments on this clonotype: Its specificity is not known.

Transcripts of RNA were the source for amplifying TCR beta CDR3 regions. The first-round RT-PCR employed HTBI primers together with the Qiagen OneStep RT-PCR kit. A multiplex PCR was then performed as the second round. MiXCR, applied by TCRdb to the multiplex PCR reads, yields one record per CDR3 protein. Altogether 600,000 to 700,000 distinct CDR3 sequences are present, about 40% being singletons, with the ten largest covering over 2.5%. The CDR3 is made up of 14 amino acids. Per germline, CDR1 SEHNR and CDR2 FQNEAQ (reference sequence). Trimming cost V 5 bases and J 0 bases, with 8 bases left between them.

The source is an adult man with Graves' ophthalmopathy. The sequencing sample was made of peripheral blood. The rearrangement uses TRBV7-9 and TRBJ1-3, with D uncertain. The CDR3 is CASSGRNSGNTIYF. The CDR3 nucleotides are TGTGCCAGCAGCGGTCGAAACTCTGGAAACACCATATATTTT.